This section outlines one TCR beta chain sequence together with its context. This record comes from a study of blood T cell repertoires in COVID-19. The protocol was immunoSEQ multiplex PCR, while the TCRdb copy is restricted to in-frame clones and leaves out a portion. Among approximately 290,000 clones listed, about 85% were seen once. This CDR3 region has 14 residues. The germline V gene encodes CDR1 SGHKS and CDR2 YYEKEE (reference sequence). Trimming cost V 2 bases and J 0 bases, with 6 bases left between them. The sequence was obtained from a human donor with COVID-19, enrolled during active disease. The donor label of this sample is uncertain. The sequencing input was peripheral blood. This chain connects TRBV5-5 to TRBJ1-3; D unclear. The CDR3 reads CASSFPSSGNTIYF. CDR3 nucleotide sequence: TGTGCCAGCAGCTTCCCGAGCTCTGGAAACACCATATATTTT.